The rows below give T cell receptor beta chains drawn from one sample of a study of response to subunit inactivated influenza vaccine. MiXCR was run by TCRdb on the RT-PCR reads, yielding one entry per CDR3 protein. Of 550,000 to 800,000 distinct CDR3 sequences listed, approximately 13% are singletons. The sample consisted of PBMCs from blood, taken less than 15 days before vaccination. These receptors came from a man in his fifties who received an inactivated influenza vaccine. The CDR3 runs from the conserved cysteine through the conserved F or W. A D gene is named only where the DNA matches it firmly. Rows may omit the clone size; those that give it use once, few, many or a size class.

CASSLQGTTGELFF	TGTGCCAGCAGCTTACAAGGGACGACCGGGGAGCTGTTTTTT	TRBJ2-2	TRBV5-5	few	-
CASSLSGGVAKNIQYF	TGTGCCAGCAGTCTTTCCGGGGGAGTAGCCAAAAACATTCAGTACTTC	TRBJ2-4	TRBV6-2/TRBV6-3	many	-
CASSQDLWGISYEQYF	TGCGCCAGCAGCCAAGATCTTTGGGGGATCTCCTACGAGCAGTACTTC	TRBJ2-7	TRBV4-3	-	-
CASSLLGGGDEQYF	TGTGCCAGCAGCTTACTAGGGGGAGGCGACGAGCAGTACTTC	TRBJ2-7	TRBV7-9	-	-
CANSLRKGNTGELFF	TGTGCCAACAGTTTGAGAAAAGGGAACACCGGGGAGCTGTTTTTT	TRBJ2-2	TRBV12-3/TRBV12-4	-	-
CSARTGSSNQPQHF	TGCAGTGCCCGGACAGGGAGTTCCAATCAGCCCCAGCATTTT	TRBJ1-5	TRBV20-1	many	TRBD1
CSASVGTGDNEQFF	TGCAGTGCCTCAGTGGGAACCGGTGACAATGAGCAGTTCTTC	TRBJ2-1	TRBV20-1	-	-
CASKVTPIANTGELFF	TGCGCCAGCAAAGTTACACCGATTGCGAACACCGGGGAGCTGTTTTTT	TRBJ2-2	TRBV5-1	many	-
CASSLNREGNSPLHF	TGTGCCAGCAGTTTAAACAGGGAGGGGAATTCACCCCTCCACTTT	TRBJ1-6	TRBV27	few	-
CSVLRDRYNEQFF	TGCAGCGTACTCCGGGACAGATACAATGAGCAGTTCTTC	TRBJ2-1	TRBV29-1	few	TRBD1